This TCR beta chain came from a study of blood T cell repertoires in COVID-19. About the research overall: Acute-phase and convalescent COVID-19 samples originated in the United States, Italy and Spain. T cells, B-cell-depleted T cells, or PBMCs provided the cDNA or gDNA that served as material.

There are 16 residues in the CDR3. CDR1 is SNHLY and CDR2 is FYNNEI in the germline V gene. V was clipped by 3 bases and J by 0 bases, with 12 bases between them. In the study's own analysis: Amplification of reference gene primers provided the estimated nucleated cell counts. The table came from immunoSEQ multiplex PCR; TCRdb's copy has only in-frame clones and leaves some out. The DNA was the basis for D and trimming; V, J and clone size are from that table. The data show approximately 200,000 clones, 85% to 95% seen once. Enrolment of Seattle patients took place during active infection, and they were followed longitudinally.

Material for sequencing was peripheral blood. This chain links TRBV2 with TRBJ2-1; no reliable D call. The sequence was collected from a man between 25 and 39 years old with COVID-19, enrolled during active disease. CDR3 nucleotide sequence: TGTGCCAGCAGTGAGCGAGAGGTTGGCTCCTACAATGAGCAGTTCTTC. Amino acids: CASSEREVGSYNEQFF.